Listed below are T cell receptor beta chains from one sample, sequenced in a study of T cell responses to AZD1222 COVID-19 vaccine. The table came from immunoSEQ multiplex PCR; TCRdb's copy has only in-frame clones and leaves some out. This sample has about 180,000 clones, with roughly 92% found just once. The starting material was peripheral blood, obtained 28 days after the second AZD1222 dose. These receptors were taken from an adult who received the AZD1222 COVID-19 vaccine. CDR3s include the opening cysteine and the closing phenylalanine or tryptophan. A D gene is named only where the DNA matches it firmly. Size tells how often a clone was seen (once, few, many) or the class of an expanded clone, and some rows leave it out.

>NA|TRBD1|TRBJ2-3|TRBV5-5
TGTGCCAGCAGTGGACAGGGGGCGATTCTCACAGATACGCAGTATTTT
CASSGQGAILTDTQYF
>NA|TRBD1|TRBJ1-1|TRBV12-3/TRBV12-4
TGTGCCAGCAGAGACGGGACAGGCTCTGAAGCTTTCTTT
CASRDGTGSEAFF
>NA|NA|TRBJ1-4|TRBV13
TGTGCCAGCAGCCCCTCAGGGGATAAAACTAATGAAAAACTGTTTTTT
CASSPSGDKTNEKLFF
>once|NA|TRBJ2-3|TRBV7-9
TGTGCCAGCAGCTCAGGACGGTCCGCCAGCACAGATACGCAGTATTTT
CASSSGRSASTDTQYF
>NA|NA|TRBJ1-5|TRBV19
TGTGCCAGTAGTATAATTCCCTGGAATTGGAGGGGAAGCAATCAGCCCCAGCATTTT
CASSIIPWNWRGSNQPQHF
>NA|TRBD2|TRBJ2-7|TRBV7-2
TGTGCCAGCAGCGAGCCGGGAGGCTCCGGGGAGTACTTC
CASSEPGGSGEYF
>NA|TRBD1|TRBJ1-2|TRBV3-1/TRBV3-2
TGTGCCAGCAGCCGGGACAGGACCTATGGCTACACCTTC
CASSRDRTYGYTF
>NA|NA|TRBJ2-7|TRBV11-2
TGTGCCAGCAGCTTAGTGGGGGGTAGTTCCTACGAGCAGTACTTC
CASSLVGGSSYEQYF
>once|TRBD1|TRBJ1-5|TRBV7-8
TGTGCCAGCAGCTTAGCGAGGGACAGTTCGCTTCGGGGCAATCAGCCCCAGCATTTT
CASSLARDSSLRGNQPQHF
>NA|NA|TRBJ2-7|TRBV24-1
TGTGCCACCTCCCTTTTGAGGCTTTACGAGCAGTACTTC
CATSLLRLYEQYF
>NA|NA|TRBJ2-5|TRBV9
TGTGCCAGCAGCGTAGGTGCGAGTCCCGTCCAAGAGACCCAGTACTTC
CASSVGASPVQETQYF
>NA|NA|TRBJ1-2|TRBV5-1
TGCGCCAGCAGCAAGGACAAGCCGGGGCCCTATGGCTACACCTTC
CASSKDKPGPYGYTF
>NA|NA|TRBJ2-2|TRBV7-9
TGTGCCAGCAGCTTAGACACCGGGGAGCTGTTTTTT
CASSLDTGELFF
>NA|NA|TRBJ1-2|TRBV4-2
TGTGCCAGCAGCCAACCGGTGGGGTCTGGCTACACCTTC
CASSQPVGSGYTF
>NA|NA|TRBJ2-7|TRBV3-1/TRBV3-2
TGTGCCAGCAGCCAAGATCGCGCAAGCATGAACGAGCAGTACTTC
CASSQDRASMNEQYF
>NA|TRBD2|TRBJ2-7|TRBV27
TGTGCCAGCAGTTTTGGGGAGGGGAGTAGCGAGCAGTACTTC
CASSFGEGSSEQYF
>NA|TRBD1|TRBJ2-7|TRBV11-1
TGTGCCAGCAGCTTGTCTGGACAGGGACGCCGCGAGCAGTACTTC
CASSLSGQGRREQYF
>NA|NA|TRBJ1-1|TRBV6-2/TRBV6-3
TGTGCCAGCAGTTACAGCGGGCTCACTGAAGCTTTCTTT
CASSYSGLTEAFF
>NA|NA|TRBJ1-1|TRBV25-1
TGTGCCAGCAGTGAATCCCACAGGAACACTGAAGCTTTCTTT
CASSESHRNTEAFF
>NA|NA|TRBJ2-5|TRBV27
TGTGCCAGCAGTTTTCAGGGGATGGAGACCCAGTACTTC
CASSFQGMETQYF
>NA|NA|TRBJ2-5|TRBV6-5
TGTGCCAGCAGTTTCAACAGGGAGACCCAGTACTTC
CASSFNRETQYF
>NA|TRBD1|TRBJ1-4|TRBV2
TGTGCCAGCAGGGGCCGGGACAGGGCCCCCAGATATAATGAAAAACTGTTTTTT
CASRGRDRAPRYNEKLFF
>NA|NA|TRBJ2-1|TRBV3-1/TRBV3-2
TGTGCCAGCAGCCAAGATCCTGGAGGGGCGGGAAAGGAGCAGTTCTTC
CASSQDPGGAGKEQFF
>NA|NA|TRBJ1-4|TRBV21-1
TGTGCCAGCGGACGGAGGCGAGGGGAAAAACTGTTTTTT
CASGRRRGEKLFF
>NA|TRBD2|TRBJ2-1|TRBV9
TGTGCCAGCAGCGGGGGACTAGACTACAATGAGCAGTTCTTC
CASSGGLDYNEQFF
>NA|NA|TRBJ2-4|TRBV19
TGTGCCAGTAGTATTGTGGAGCAGAGGAACATTCAGTACTTC
CASSIVEQRNIQYF
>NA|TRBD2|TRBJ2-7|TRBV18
TGTGCCAGCTCACCCTCGGGAGGGGCAACATCTGAGCAGTACTTC
CASSPSGGATSEQYF
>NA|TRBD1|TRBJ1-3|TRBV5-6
TGTGCCAGCAGCGCAACAGGGGCCAACTCTGGAAACACCATATATTTT
CASSATGANSGNTIYF
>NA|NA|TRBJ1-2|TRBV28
TGTGCCAGCAGCTTCGGGGAACATGGCTACACCTTC
CASSFGEHGYTF
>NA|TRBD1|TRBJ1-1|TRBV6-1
TGTGCCAGCAGACAGCAGGGGGCCGGGGTGGAAGCTTTCTTT
CASRQQGAGVEAFF
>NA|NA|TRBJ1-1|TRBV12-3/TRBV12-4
TGTGCCAGCAGTTTAGTCGAGAACACTGAAGCTTTCTTT
CASSLVENTEAFF
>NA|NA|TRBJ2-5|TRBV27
TGTGCCAGCAGTTTATTCGGTTCGGAGACCCAGTACTTC
CASSLFGSETQYF
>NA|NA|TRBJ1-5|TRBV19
TGTGCCAGTAGCCCGACGGGGAGGAATCAGCCCCAGCATTTT
CASSPTGRNQPQHF
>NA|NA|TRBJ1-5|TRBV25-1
TGTGCCAGCAGCGGGACATTTGGCAATCAGCCCCAGCATTTT
CASSGTFGNQPQHF
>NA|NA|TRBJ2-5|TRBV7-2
TGTGCCAGCAGCTTAGTAGGGGTAGAGACCCAGTACTTC
CASSLVGVETQYF
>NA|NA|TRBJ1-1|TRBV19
TGTGCCAGTAGTCATCATACCACAGGGATTGAAGCTTTCTTT
CASSHHTTGIEAFF
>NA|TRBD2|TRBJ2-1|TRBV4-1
TGCGCCAGCAGCCAGGGGGGACTAGCGGTAATCTCCTACAATGAGCAGTTCTTC
CASSQGGLAVISYNEQFF
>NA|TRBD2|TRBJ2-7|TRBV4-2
TGTGCCAGCAGCCAAGGGAGGCCAGGACTAGCGGCCTACGAGCAGTACTTC
CASSQGRPGLAAYEQYF
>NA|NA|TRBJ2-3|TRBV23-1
TGCGCCAGCAGTCAATCCAAGGGACCTACAGATACGCAGTATTTT
CASSQSKGPTDTQYF
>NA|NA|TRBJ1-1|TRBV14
TGTGCCAGCAGCCCCGAGGGCAGTATGAACACTGAAGCTTTCTTT
CASSPEGSMNTEAFF
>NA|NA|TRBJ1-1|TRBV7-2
TGTGCCAGCAGCTTAGGGTACGGCATGAACACTGAAGCTTTCTTT
CASSLGYGMNTEAFF
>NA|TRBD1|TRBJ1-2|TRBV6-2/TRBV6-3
TGTGCCAGCAGTTACCCAGGGCAGGGGGCCTATGGCTACACCTTC
CASSYPGQGAYGYTF
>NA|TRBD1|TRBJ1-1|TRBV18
TGTGCCAGCTCACCCGTGGACAGGGTTAACACTGAAGCTTTCTTT
CASSPVDRVNTEAFF
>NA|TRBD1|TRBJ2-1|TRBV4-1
TGCGCCAGCAGCCAGAGGACAGGGTCGTACAATGAGCAGTTCTTC
CASSQRTGSYNEQFF
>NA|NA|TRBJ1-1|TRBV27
TGTGCCAGCAGTTTAGGGTGGGGGGGGAACACTGAAGCTTTCTTT
CASSLGWGGNTEAFF
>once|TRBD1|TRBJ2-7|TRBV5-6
TGTGCCAGCAGCTTGCGACAGGGAGTAGAGGAGCAGTACTTC
CASSLRQGVEEQYF
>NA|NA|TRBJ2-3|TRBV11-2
TGTGCCAGCAGCCCTGGGGGCCCCACAGATACGCAGTATTTT
CASSPGGPTDTQYF
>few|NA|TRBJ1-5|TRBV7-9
TGTGCCAGTACGACTAATCTTGGGGGGCCTAGCAATCAGCCCCAGCATTTT
CASTTNLGGPSNQPQHF
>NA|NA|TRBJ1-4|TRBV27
TGTGCCAGCAGTCAACGGGGGGCAACTAATGAAAAACTGTTTTTT
CASSQRGATNEKLFF